This TCR beta chain was recorded in a study of T cells after yellow fever vaccination. Using its own MiXCR run on the 5' RACE reads, TCRdb lists one record per CDR3 protein. This table holds 500,000 to 650,000 distinct CDR3 sequences, approximately 15% found once. The sequence came from a man between 25 and 39 years old who received the YFV17D yellow fever vaccine. The starting material was PBMCs, obtained on the day of the yellow fever booster vaccination.

In DNA form, the CDR3 reads TGTGCCAGCAGCTTTCAGCTAGCGGGAGGGAATGAGCAGTTCTTC. It translates to CASSFQLAGGNEQFF. V and J are TRBV7-2 and TRBJ2-1, with 12 bases aligning to TRBD2. V was pared by 3 bases and J by 7 bases, with 4 bases of the junction left unmatched. The CDR3 covers 15 residues. Germline V CDR1 and CDR2: SGHTA, FQGNSA.